The 30 T cell receptor beta chains listed next were all sequenced from one sample in a study of shared clonotypes between healthy human individuals (dated by TCRdb to about 2020). The protocol used for the library was the immunoSEQ multiplex PCR assay. TCRdb took this table from immuneACCESS and kept in-frame rearrangements with V and J called. Such tables lack part of the clones; where checked against another copy, unresolved V genes explain under half of the gap, and the rest is unexplained. The sample profile shows millions of clones; roughly 95% of them were found once. Of the sample, more than 0.1% is held by the ten largest clones. Sequencing used naive CD4+ T cells sorted from blood. The cell subset or site label corresponds to: CD45RA+ positively selected. These receptors were collected from a young man in good health.

CDR3 DNA sequence: TGTGCCAGCAGCGTAGAGGCTAGGATTAGAACAGATACGCAGTATTTT. It yields the protein CASSVEARIRTDTQYF. V usage is TRBV9 and J usage is TRBJ2-3; D uncertain. V shed 0 bases and J shed 3 bases, with 14 bases lying between them. The CDR3 extends over 16 amino acids. CDR1 and CDR2 (germline): SGDLS, YYNGEE.

V usage is TRBV2 and J usage is TRBJ2-1; maybe TRBD1 (6 bases). The CDR3 spans 14 residues. The V end lost 6 bases, the J end lost 9 bases, and 18 bases lay between the germline ends. Germline CDR1 SNHLY, CDR2 FYNNEI. The CDR3 coding sequence is TGTGCCAGCAGCGCAGACAGGCTGGGTGGTGAGCAGTTCTTC. As protein: CASSADRLGGEQFF. Complete variable domain (other parts from reference TRBV2 and TRBJ2-1): EPEVTQTPSHQVTQMGQEVILRCVPISNHLYFYWYRQILGQKVEFLVSFYNNEISEKSEIFDDQFSVERPDGSNFTLKIRSTKLEDSAMYFCASSADRLGGEQFFGPGTRLTVL.

The chain employs TRBV2 and TRBJ2-7; possibly TRBD2 for D (6 bases). V gave up 3 bases and J gave up 6 bases, with 12 bases separating them. The V gene's germline CDR1 is SNHLY and CDR2 FYNNEI. The CDR3 is 13 residues long. The CDR3 protein is CASSDRASVEQYF. For the CDR3, the DNA is TGTGCCAGCAGTGATAGGGCTAGCGTCGAGCAGTACTTC.

The chain joins TRBV30 to TRBJ1-1; D is unclear. The CDR3 covers 11 residues. Per germline, CDR1 GTSNPN and CDR2 SVGIG (reference sequence). This CDR3 reads CGVGENTEAFF. The DNA for the CDR3 is TGTGGGGTGGGCGAGAACACTGAAGCTTTCTTT.

This chain uses TRBV4-2 with TRBJ1-2; D gene unclear. Germline V lookup: CDR1 LGHNA, CDR2 YNFKEQ. The CDR3 loop spans 16 amino acids. Between the trimmed V and J ends, which lost 8 bases and 5 bases, there was a span of 24 bases. In DNA, the CDR3 is TGTGCCAGCGGCGAAGCAAAACACAACAAACTTTATGGCTACACCTTC. Its translation is CASGEAKHNKLYGYTF.

Here the CDR3 DNA reads TGTGCCAGCACCCCGACAGAACAAGAGACCCAGTACTTC. Encoded protein: CASTPTEQETQYF. V and J are TRBV21-1 and TRBJ2-5; TRBD1, the table's D call, was not compared with the DNA. TRBV21-1 is reported as a pseudogene. The CDR3 is made up of 13 amino acids.

This chain joins TRBV5-1 and TRBJ2-2; D might be TRBD1 or TRBD2, each matching 5 bases. The V end lost 3 bases, the J end lost 3 bases, and 12 bases lay between the germline ends. Germline CDR1 SGHRS, CDR2 YFSETQ. The CDR3 consists of 15 residues. The CDR3 loop reads CASSSGTLDTGELFF. CDR3 in DNA: TGCGCCAGCAGCTCTGGGACCCTAGACACCGGGGAGCTGTTTTTT.

The genes are TRBV5-6 and TRBJ2-3, with 10 positions matching TRBD1. The germline V gene encodes CDR1 SGHDT and CDR2 YYEEEE. Trimming removed 4 bases from V and 3 bases from J; junction bases left unmatched: 5. The CDR3 spans 15 residues. Here the CDR3 reads CASSPTGGNTDTQYF. Here the CDR3 DNA reads TGTGCCAGCAGCCCGACAGGGGGCAATACAGATACGCAGTATTTT.

The chain joins TRBV4-1 to TRBJ1-6; the match to TRBD1 covers 8 bases. With 2 bases clipped from V and 5 bases from J, the junction kept 5 bases outside the gene matches. The CDR3 is made up of 16 amino acids. The germline CDR1 and CDR2 sequences are MGHRA and YSYEKL. The CDR3 DNA is TGCGCCAGCAGCCAACAACCGGGACAGGATAATTCACCCCTCCACTTT. Translating it yields CASSQQPGQDNSPLHF.

V and J are TRBV7-5 and TRBJ1-5. TRBV7-5 is designated a pseudogene. This CDR3 spans 13 amino acids. The CDR3 DNA follows: TGTGCCAGAAGCTCGGGACCAGAGGAGCCCCAGCATTTT. Its translation is CARSSGPEEPQHF.

Remarks on this clone: A much larger clone is a single base away; this may be a read error. Other DNA sequences in this specimen translate into the identical CDR3. The J gene is TRBJ2-7, the V gene TRBV18; D might be TRBD1 (6 bases). This CDR3 is 12 amino acids long. CDR1 and CDR2 from the germline V gene are KGHSH and LQKENI. Trimming cost V 1 base and J 5 bases, with 6 bases left between them. The CDR3 loop reads CASSPQGDEQYF. In DNA form, the CDR3 reads TGTGCCAGCTCACCACAGGGGGACGAGCAGTACTTC.

V usage is TRBV25-1 and J usage is TRBJ1-4; D perhaps matches TRBD1 (6 bases). The CDR3 loop spans 15 amino acids. Trimming removed 3 bases at V and 3 bases at J, with 11 bases between. In germline, CDR1 is MGHDK, CDR2 SYGVNS. The CDR3 loop is CASSDTGGSNEKLFF. For the CDR3, the DNA is TGTGCCAGCAGTGATACGGGGGGCTCTAATGAAAAACTGTTTTTT.

The chain couples TRBV27 to TRBJ2-7; D unclear. CDR1 is MNHEY, CDR2 SMNVEV, per germline (reference sequence). V was cut by 3 bases and J by 5 bases, with 5 bases left in between. The CDR3 has 11 amino acids. CDR3 nucleotide sequence: TGTGCCAGCAGTTTTGACGACGAGCAGTACTTC. Translating gives CASSFDDEQYF.

The gene calls are TRBV6-6 and TRBJ2-7; 7 positions agree with TRBD1. This CDR3 has 11 residues. V shed 9 bases and J 4 bases; nucleotides not matched to a gene: 3. Germline assignment: CDR1 MNHNY and CDR2 SVGAGI (reference sequence). The CDR3 DNA reads as TGTGCCAGTAGACAGGGTTACGAGCAGTACTTC. This sequence encodes CASRQGYEQYF.

Details on this clone: This may arise from a read error, as a much more abundant clone is one base away. The same CDR3 can be traced to other DNA sequences in this sample. The chain uses TRBV6-5 and TRBJ1-1, with D hard to call. Trimming stripped 6 bases from V and 1 base from J, with 3 bases between. Germline V gene sequence: CDR1 MNHEY, CDR2 SVGAGI. The CDR3 has 11 amino acids. CDR3: CASSGNTEAFF. CDR3 coding DNA: TGTGCCAGCAGCGGGAACACTGAAGCTTTCTTT.

This clone appeared once. The genes are TRBV7-3 and TRBJ2-2; D may correspond to TRBD1 or TRBD2 (5 bases each). With 1 base removed from V and 6 bases from J, the gap between germline ends came to 12 bases. This CDR3 region has 15 residues. CDR1 SGHTA and CDR2 FQGTGA come from the germline V gene. CDR3 residues: CASSLMGVGAGELFF. The CDR3 coding sequence is TGTGCCAGCAGCTTAATGGGGGTGGGCGCCGGGGAGCTGTTTTTT. Full variable domain (remainder filled in from reference TRBV7-3 and TRBJ2-2): GAGVSQTPSNKVTEKGKYVELRCDPISGHTALYWYRQSLGQGPEFLIYFQGTGAADDSGLPNDRFFAVRPEGSVSTLKIQRTERGDSAVYLCASSLMGVGAGELFFGEGSRLTVL.

The chain carries TRBV30 and TRBJ2-5; D gene unclear. Trimming took 3 bases from V and 5 from J, leaving 10 bases between them. CDR3 length: 12 residues. Per germline, CDR1 GTSNPN and CDR2 SVGIG (reference sequence). As DNA, the CDR3 is TGTGCCTGGAGGGACGGTTGGGAGACCCAGTACTTC. Translated: CAWRDGWETQYF.

To note about this clone: Other DNA sequences in the same sample also yield this CDR3. Written as DNA, the CDR3 is TGTGCCTGGAGTGTAGGGACAGGCAATCAGCCCCAGCATTTT. Residues: CAWSVGTGNQPQHF. V gene TRBV30 combines with J gene TRBJ1-5; 7 bases align to TRBD1. With V trimmed by 0 bases and J by 2 bases, 1 base remained unmatched. The CDR3 consists of 14 residues. Germline CDR1 is GTSNPN and CDR2 is SVGIG (reference sequence).

The V call is TRBV6-6, the J call TRBJ2-3, with TRBD2 as a possible D gene (5 bases). V lost 8 bases, J lost 0 bases, and 15 bases lay in between. This CDR3 has 15 amino acids. Germline lookup yields CDR1 MNHNY and CDR2 SVGAGI (reference sequence). CDR3 amino acids: CASRTRAPSTDTQYF. In nucleotides, the CDR3 is TGTGCCAGCCGTACTAGGGCACCTAGCACAGATACGCAGTATTTT.

The rearrangement joins TRBV10-3 to TRBJ2-5, with TRBD2 matching over 8 bases. The CDR3 is 16 residues long. The J segment lost 5 bases and the V segment lost 1 base, leaving 9 bases of the junction unmatched. Germline CDR1 ENHRY, CDR2 SYGVKD. This CDR3 reads CAISEYSGGAQETQYF. The CDR3, as DNA: TGTGCCATCAGTGAGTACTCCGGGGGGGCCCAGGAGACCCAGTACTTC.

With respect to this clone: A clone one base away is much larger, so this may be a read error. This chain links TRBV30 with TRBJ1-1; tentative D call: TRBD1 (5 bases). Germline assignment: CDR1 GTSNPN and CDR2 SVGIG (reference sequence). Trimming removed 5 bases at V and 3 bases at J, with 16 bases between. This CDR3 spans 14 amino acids. CDR3 in amino acids: CAWVDKGWYTEAFF. CDR3 sequence (DNA): TGTGCCTGGGTCGATAAGGGGTGGTACACTGAAGCTTTCTTT.

The genes are TRBV2 and TRBJ2-7; 12 bases align to TRBD2. V trimming: 6 bases; J trimming: 0 bases; junction bases outside the gene matches: 3. The CDR3 loop spans 15 amino acids. Germline CDR1 reads SNHLY; CDR2 reads FYNNEI. CDR3 protein: CASRELAGGSYEQYF. The CDR3 region has the DNA TGTGCCAGCAGGGAACTAGCGGGGGGCTCCTACGAGCAGTACTTC.

This clone has just one count. The chain has TRBV7-2 and TRBJ2-5; 7 bases match TRBD2. Germline CDR1 reads SGHTA; CDR2 reads FQGNSA. After removal of 1 base from V and 1 base from J, the junction contained 3 bases not matched to a gene. The CDR3 sequence is 15 residues long. As DNA, the CDR3 is TGTGCCAGCAGCTTAGTCGGCGGGAGCCAAGAGACCCAGTACTTC. Its protein product is CASSLVGGSQETQYF.

The V call is TRBV9, the J call TRBJ2-5; TRBD1 aligns across 7 bases. Germline V gene data show CDR1 as SGDLS and CDR2 as YYNGEE. The J segment lost 4 bases and the V segment lost 4 bases, leaving 10 bases of the junction unmatched. The CDR3 contains 15 residues. The CDR3 nucleotides read TGTGCCAGCAGCCCCAGAGACAGGGTGGGAGAGACCCAGTACTTC. Translating gives CASSPRDRVGETQYF.

The rearrangement links TRBV2 to TRBJ2-7, with 14 bases aligning to TRBD2. The V gene's germline CDR1 is SNHLY and CDR2 FYNNEI. V gave up 3 bases and J gave up 4 bases; unmatched junction bases: 5. The CDR3 loop spans 16 amino acids. In DNA form, the CDR3 reads TGTGCCAGCAGTGATTACGGGACTAGCGGGAGTTACGAGCAGTACTTC. Residues: CASSDYGTSGSYEQYF.

This chain links TRBV4-2 with TRBJ2-2; D not resolved. Trimming cost V 11 bases and J 10 bases, with 5 bases left between them. The CDR3 loop spans 8 amino acids. Germline CDR1 reads LGHNA; CDR2 reads YNFKEQ. For the CDR3, the DNA is TGTGCCTCCCTGGAGCTGTTTTTT. Protein: CASLELFF.

As concerns this clone: Different DNA sequences within this sample yield the same CDR3. The gene calls are TRBV7-9 and TRBJ1-6; D might be TRBD1 (5 bases). V was pared by 1 base and J by 6 bases, with 10 bases between. Per germline, CDR1 SEHNR and CDR2 FQNEAQ (reference sequence). This CDR3 is 15 amino acids long. The CDR3 nucleotides read TGTGCCAGCAGCTTAGGTACGGGGCTTAATTCACCCCTCCACTTT. Translated: CASSLGTGLNSPLHF.

V gene TRBV4-1 combines with J gene TRBJ1-1, with D unresolved. The CDR3 has 13 amino acids. Trimming stripped 0 bases from V and 5 bases from J, with 7 bases between. Per the germline V gene, CDR1 is MGHRA and CDR2 is YSYEKL. CDR3 DNA: TGCGCCAGCAGCCAAGATAGGAGGACTGAAGCTTTCTTT. Translated, it gives CASSQDRRTEAFF.

The chain combines TRBV30 with TRBJ1-2; TRBD1 aligns across 10 bases. CDR3 length: 13 residues. Per germline, CDR1 GTSNPN and CDR2 SVGIG (reference sequence). Trimming removed 5 bases from V and 1 base from J; junction bases left unmatched: 1. CDR3 coding DNA: TGTGCCTGGGGGACAGGGGTTAACTATGGCTACACCTTC. It yields the protein CAWGTGVNYGYTF.

The V and J genes are TRBV7-8 and TRBJ1-2; D ambiguous. Germline V lookup: CDR1 SGHVS, CDR2 FQNEAQ. The CDR3 sequence is 14 residues long. Trimming pared 1 base from V and 7 bases from J, leaving 13 bases between. In nucleotides, the CDR3 is TGTGCCAGCAGCTTAGATTGGGGTATAGGTGGCTACACCTTC. Translated: CASSLDWGIGGYTF.